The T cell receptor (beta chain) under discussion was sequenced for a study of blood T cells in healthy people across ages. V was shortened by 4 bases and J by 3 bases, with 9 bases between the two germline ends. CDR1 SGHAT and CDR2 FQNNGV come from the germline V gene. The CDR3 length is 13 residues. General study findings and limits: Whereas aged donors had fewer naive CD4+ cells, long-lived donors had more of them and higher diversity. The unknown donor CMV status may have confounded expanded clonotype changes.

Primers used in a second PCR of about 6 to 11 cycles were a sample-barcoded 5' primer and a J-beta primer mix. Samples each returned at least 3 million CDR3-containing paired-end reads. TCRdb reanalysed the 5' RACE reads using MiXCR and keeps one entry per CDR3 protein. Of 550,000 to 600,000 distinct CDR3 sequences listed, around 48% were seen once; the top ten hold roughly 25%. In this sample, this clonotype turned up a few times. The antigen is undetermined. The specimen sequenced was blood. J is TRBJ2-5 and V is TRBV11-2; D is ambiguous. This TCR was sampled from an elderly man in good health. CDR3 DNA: TGTGCCAGCAGCTCATATCCTGAAGAGACCCAGTACTTC. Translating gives CASSSYPEETQYF.